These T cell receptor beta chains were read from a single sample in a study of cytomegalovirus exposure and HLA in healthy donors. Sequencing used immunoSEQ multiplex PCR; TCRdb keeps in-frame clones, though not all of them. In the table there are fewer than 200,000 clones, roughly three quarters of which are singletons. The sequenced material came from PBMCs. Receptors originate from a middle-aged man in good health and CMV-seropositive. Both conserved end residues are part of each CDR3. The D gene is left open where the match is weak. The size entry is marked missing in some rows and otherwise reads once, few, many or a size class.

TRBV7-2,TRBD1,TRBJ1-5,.,TGTGCCAGCAGTTGGGACAGGGGTAACGTATACAGCAATCAGCCCCAGCATTTT,CASSWDRGNVYSNQPQHF
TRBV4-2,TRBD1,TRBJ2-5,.,TGTGCCAGCAGCGTAGCTTGGGACAGGGATCAAGAGACCCAGTACTTC,CASSVAWDRDQETQYF
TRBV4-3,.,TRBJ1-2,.,TGCGCCAGCAGCCAATTGGGCAGGGATAGCTACACCTTC,CASSQLGRDSYTF
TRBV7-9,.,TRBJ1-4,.,TGTGCCAGCAGCCAAGTGGCGGGGGCAGGTGAAAAACTGTTTTTT,CASSQVAGAGEKLFF
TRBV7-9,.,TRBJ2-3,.,TGTTCCAGCAGCTCCCTTCGGGAGGATACGCAGTATTTT,CSSSSLREDTQYF
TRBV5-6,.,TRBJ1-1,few,TGTGCCAGCAGCTTGGCCTATCGGGGAGACCCCCGGAACACTGAAGCTTTCTTT,CASSLAYRGDPRNTEAFF
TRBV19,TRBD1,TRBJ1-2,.,TGTGCCAGTACCATCGGGACAGGGGATAACTATGGCTACACCTTC,CASTIGTGDNYGYTF
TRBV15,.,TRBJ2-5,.,TGTGCCACCAGCAGAGATCTGAGCCTCATAGAAGAGACCCAGTACTTC,CATSRDLSLIEETQYF
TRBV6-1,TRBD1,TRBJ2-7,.,TGTGCCAGCCGACAGGGCCTTCTCTACGAGCAGTACTTC,CASRQGLLYEQYF
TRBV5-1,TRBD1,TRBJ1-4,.,TGCGCCAGCAGTCTTACGCCGACAGGGGGCCGAGCAACTAATGAAAAACTGTTTTTT,CASSLTPTGGRATNEKLFF
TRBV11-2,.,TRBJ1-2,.,TGTGCCAGCAGCTTATCGGTTGAGGACTATGGCTACACCTTC,CASSLSVEDYGYTF
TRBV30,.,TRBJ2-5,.,TGTGCCTGGAGTGTCAGGGAAGGTCGGGAGCAGTACTTC,CAWSVREGREQYF
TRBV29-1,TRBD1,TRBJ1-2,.,TGCAGCGTTGACGGACAGGGGGGGTCGGGCTATGGCTACACCTTC,CSVDGQGGSGYGYTF
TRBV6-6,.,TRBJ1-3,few,TGTGCCAGCAGTTACCCCGGTGCCGCTGGAAACACCATATATTTT,CASSYPGAAGNTIYF
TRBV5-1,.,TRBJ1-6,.,TGCGCCAGTGGATCGGGAATTAATTCACCCCTCCACTTT,CASGSGINSPLHF
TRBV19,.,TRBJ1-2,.,TGTGCCAGTGCGACTCCAGGAGGCTATGGCTACACCTTC,CASATPGGYGYTF
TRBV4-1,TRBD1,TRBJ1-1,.,TGCGCCAGCAGCCAAGCGGGGACAGGGCTCACTGAAGCTTTCTTT,CASSQAGTGLTEAFF
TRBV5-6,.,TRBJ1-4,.,TGTGCCAGCACCCAGGGAGGCGGAAAACTGTTTTTT,CASTQGGGKLFF
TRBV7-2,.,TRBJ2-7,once,TGTGCCAGCAGCTTAGGTTCTCCCGACTCCGAGCAGTACTTC,CASSLGSPDSEQYF
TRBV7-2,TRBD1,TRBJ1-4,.,TGTGCCAGCAGCCGGGGACAGCGCAATGAAAAACTGTTTTTT,CASSRGQRNEKLFF
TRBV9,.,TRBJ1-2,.,TGTGCCAGCAGCGCGAGCCTAATTAACTATGGCTACACCTTC,CASSASLINYGYTF
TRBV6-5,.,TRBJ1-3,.,TGTGCCAGCAGTCCCGGGAGGGTGATTGGAAACACCATATATTTT,CASSPGRVIGNTIYF
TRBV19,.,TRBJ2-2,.,TGTGCCAGTACCATCGGAGTATTCACCGGGGAGCTGTTTTTT,CASTIGVFTGELFF
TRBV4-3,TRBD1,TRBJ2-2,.,TGCGCCAGCAGCCAAGGACAGGGGGCGCACACCGGGGAGCTGTTTTTT,CASSQGQGAHTGELFF
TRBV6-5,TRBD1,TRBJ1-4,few,TGTGCCAGCAGTTTCAGGGGGCCGAGGGAAAAACTGTTTTTT,CASSFRGPREKLFF
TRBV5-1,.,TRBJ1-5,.,TGCGCCAGCAGCTTGGACGGAGCAAGTGGCAATCAGCCCCAGCATTTT,CASSLDGASGNQPQHF
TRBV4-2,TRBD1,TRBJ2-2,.,TGTGCCAGCAGCCGCGGACAGGGGAACACCGGGGAGCTGTTTTTT,CASSRGQGNTGELFF
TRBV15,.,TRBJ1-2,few,TGTGCCACCAGCCCCGGCCGGGGGGCGGGTAACTATGGCTACACCTTC,CATSPGRGAGNYGYTF
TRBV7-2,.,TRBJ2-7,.,TGTGCCAGCAGCCCCAGTCACCAGGTAGGCGAGCAGTACTTC,CASSPSHQVGEQYF
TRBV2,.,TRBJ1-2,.,TGTGCCAGCAGTGACAGTGACAGGTCAGGAGGCTACACCTTC,CASSDSDRSGGYTF
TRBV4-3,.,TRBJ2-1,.,TGCGCCAGCAGCCAAGCCAGAAGCTCCTACAATGAGCAGTTCTTC,CASSQARSSYNEQFF
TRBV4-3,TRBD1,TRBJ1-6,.,TGCGCCAGCAGCCGCGCGGACAGGGGGTCACCCCTCCACTTT,CASSRADRGSPLHF
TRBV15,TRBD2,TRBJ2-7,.,TGTGCCACCAGCACCCGGGAGGGGGAAGCCTACGAGCAGTACTTC,CATSTREGEAYEQYF